This T cell receptor (beta chain) came from a study of low-dose radiotherapy and immunotherapy resistance in tumors (dated by TCRdb to the early 2020s). With respect to the entire study: Patients in Cohort 1 were given 0.5 Gy per fraction every 2 weeks, and the prescribed total PTV dose was 6.5 Gy. Intravenous cyclophosphamide at 200 mg/m2 was administered every two weeks, one day ahead of each radiation and immunotherapy administration. The trial did not randomize participants into treatment groups. Starting on cycle 1 day 1, patients took 300 mg of aspirin by mouth once a day for four cycles. Patients were given nivolumab as a 240 mg flat dose every two weeks and ipilimumab at 1 mg/kg every six weeks, with both drugs delivered intravenously. Eight patients were included in the translational analysis, namely three from the first dose cohort plus the first five from the second dose cohort. For Cohort 2, the dose was 1 Gy per fraction given every two weeks, adding up to 13 Gy in total across 26 weeks.

The CDR3 covers 15 residues, taking in both the cysteine and the phenylalanine. Left in the record is the CDR3 DNA by itself, 45 bases read in frame from the first base. CDR1 MGHRA and CDR2 YSYEKL were looked up in the germline V gene. Germline trimming: 1 base from V, 6 bases from J; junction bases outside gene matches: 5. Turning to this clonotype: The antigen it recognizes is unknown. No qualities accompany the bases; no much larger clone lies one base away.

The sequencing machine was an Illumina HiSeq 2500. To make first-strand cDNA, Superscript III was used along with a set of TRAV- and TRBV-specific primers so that both the TCRalpha and TCRbeta chains were covered. TCRs were amplified with Phusion for 15 to 20 PCR cycles using a constant-region primer together with the adapter attached to the V primers. The MessageAmp II aRNA Amplification Kit was used to amplify the isolated mRNA, with in vitro transcription run for approximately 15 hours at 37 degrees C. The Dynabeads mRNA DIRECT Purification Kit was used to isolate the mRNA for TCR sequencing. Indexed Illumina adapters were added in a second Phusion PCR of about 24 cycles, and the PCR products were purified with AMPure XP beads. The original methods were these. Using custom Perl scripts, TCR sequences that encoded the same protein were pooled, out-of-frame sequences were dropped, and the abundance of each clonotype was calculated. The analysis excluded TCR sequences that were supported by just one read. Shannon entropy, Gini index, clonality, richness, and the frequency of TCRs shared between repertoires were included as repertoire metrics. TCRdb applied fastp at Q25 and MiXCR to the public reads, then kept only in-frame beta chains. Entries are consolidated by CDR3 protein sequence, retaining the most common genes and DNA. The V and J calls here are based on TCRdb, not the publication. The sample records about 39,000 distinct CDR3 sequences, around 30% of which are singletons. Around 3.5% of the sample is in the top ten clones.

The time point label here, explained by the study, means: before trial treatment. Donors were enrolled in RACIN, a single-arm phase I dose-escalation trial combining nivolumab, ipilimumab, aspirin, low-dose cyclophosphamide and low-dose radiotherapy. Patients with advanced, TIL-negative solid tumors were considered eligible. This chain joins TRBV4-1 to TRBJ2-2, with 7 bases aligning to TRBD2. The sequence was collected from a male donor with gallbladder cancer. The sample was PBMCs, taken before treatment. The DNA is as follows: TGCGCCAGCAGCCAAGTAGCGGGCATCCCCGGGGAGCTGTTTTTT. It translates to CASSQVAGIPGELFF.